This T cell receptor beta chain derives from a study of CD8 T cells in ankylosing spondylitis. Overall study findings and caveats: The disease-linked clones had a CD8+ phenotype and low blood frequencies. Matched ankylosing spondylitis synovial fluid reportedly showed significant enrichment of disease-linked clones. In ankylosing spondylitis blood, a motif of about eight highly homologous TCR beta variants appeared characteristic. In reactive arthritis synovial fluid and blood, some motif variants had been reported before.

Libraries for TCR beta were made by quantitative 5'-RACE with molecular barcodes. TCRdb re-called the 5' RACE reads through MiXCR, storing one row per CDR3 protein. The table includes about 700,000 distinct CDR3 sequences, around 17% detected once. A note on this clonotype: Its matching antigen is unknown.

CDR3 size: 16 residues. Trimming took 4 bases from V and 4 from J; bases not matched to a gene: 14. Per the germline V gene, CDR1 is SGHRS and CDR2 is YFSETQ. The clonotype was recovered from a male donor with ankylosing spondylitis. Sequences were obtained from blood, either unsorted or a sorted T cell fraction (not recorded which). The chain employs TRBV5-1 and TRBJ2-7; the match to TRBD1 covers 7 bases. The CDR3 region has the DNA TGCGCCAGCAGCATCGAACAGGGGCGGGCGGGTTACGAGCAGTACTTC. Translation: CASSIEQGRAGYEQYF.